A selection of T cell receptor beta chains follows, all from one sample in a study of T cell repertoires in cytomegalovirus infection. TCRdb independently ran MiXCR on the reads; one entry per CDR3 protein. The sample carries about 530,000 distinct CDR3 sequences, 26% recorded once. Sample: PBMCs. The origin of the receptors is a human donor in good health (CMV status not recorded). Some clones in this sample may be carry-over from other donors' samples. The CDR3 runs from the conserved cysteine through the conserved F or W. D genes are given only for firm matches. Clone size, where shown, is once, few, many, or a class for clones that have expanded.

clone_size | j_call | d_call | cdr3_length | v_call | cdr3_aa | cdr3_nt
. | TRBJ2-1 | . | 16 | TRBV5-1 | CASSLGGANIYNEQFF | TGCGCCAGCAGCTTGGGCGGGGCCAACATCTACAATGAGCAGTTCTTC
many | TRBJ2-5 | TRBD1 | 15 | TRBV7-2 | CASRRDRGFVETQYF | TGTGCCAGCAGGCGGGACAGGGGTTTTGTGGAGACCCAGTACTTC
many | TRBJ1-2 | . | 12 | TRBV7-2 | CASSVRTDDYTF | TGTGCCAGCAGCGTACGAACCGATGACTACACCTTC
many | TRBJ2-7 | . | 14 | TRBV7-2 | CASSPAQLAYEQYF | TGTGCCAGCAGCCCCGCCCAGCTGGCGTACGAGCAGTACTTC
. | TRBJ2-5 | . | 13 | TRBV15 | CATSRDRVETQYF | TGTGCCACCAGCAGAGATAGAGTAGAGACCCAGTACTTC
few | TRBJ2-7 | TRBD2 | 14 | TRBV5-6 | CASSWGGSPYEQYF | TGTGCCAGCAGCTGGGGCGGGAGTCCATACGAGCAGTACTTC
. | TRBJ2-1 | . | 16 | TRBV10-3 | CAISESRDIPSNEQFF | TGTGCCATCAGTGAGTCGAGGGACATACCGTCCAATGAGCAGTTCTTC
many | TRBJ1-4 | . | 14 | TRBV7-9 | CASSSGSTNEKLFF | TGTGCCAGCAGCTCCGGGTCAACTAATGAAAAACTGTTTTTT
few | TRBJ1-1 | . | 14 | TRBV19 | CASSIGPWDTEAFF | TGTGCCAGTAGTATAGGCCCTTGGGACACTGAAGCTTTCTTT
. | TRBJ2-1 | . | 18 | TRBV4-1 | CASSQVFAASGVGNEQFF | TGCGCCAGCAGCCAAGTTTTCGCAGCTTCGGGAGTTGGGAATGAGCAGTTCTTC
few | TRBJ1-3 | . | 14 | TRBV5-6 | CASSLVREGNTIYF | TGTGCCAGCAGCTTGGTCAGGGAAGGAAACACCATATATTTT
few | TRBJ1-3 | . | 15 | TRBV7-2 | CASSSLARSGNTIYF | TGTGCCAGCAGCTCGCTTGCCCGCTCTGGAAACACCATATATTTT
. | TRBJ2-1 | TRBD2 | 16 | TRBV28 | CASSSGLAGGNNEQFF | TGTGCCAGCAGTTCGGGACTAGCGGGAGGTAACAATGAGCAGTTCTTC
few | TRBJ2-2 | . | 14 | TRBV6-2/TRBV6-3 | CASSKGQFTGELFF | TGTGCCAGCAGCAAAGGACAGTTCACCGGGGAGCTGTTTTTT
. | TRBJ2-1 | . | 15 | TRBV7-8 | CASLLRGARTSEQFF | TGTGCCAGCTTACTACGGGGGGCCAGAACGAGTGAGCAGTTCTTC
. | TRBJ1-1 | . | 15 | TRBV28 | CASSFFLRGTTEAFF | TGTGCCAGCAGTTTTTTCCTCCGGGGCACCACTGAAGCTTTCTTT
. | TRBJ2-3 | . | 14 | TRBV20-1 | CSARLSGNADTQYF | TGCAGTGCTAGATTGTCCGGGAACGCAGATACGCAGTATTTT
. | TRBJ2-5 | . | 15 | TRBV4-3 | CASSQEYRERETQYF | TGCGCCAGCAGCCAAGAGTACAGGGAGAGAGAGACCCAGTACTTC
few | TRBJ2-3 | . | 14 | TRBV24-1 | CATGRGALADTQYF | TGTGCCACCGGCCGAGGAGCCCTCGCAGATACGCAGTATTTT
many | TRBJ2-3 | . | 15 | TRBV6-1 | CASTPRGWEADTQYF | TGTGCCAGCACCCCAAGGGGGTGGGAGGCAGATACGCAGTATTTT
. | TRBJ2-1 | TRBD2 | 16 | TRBV7-9 | CASSLKSGRVDNEQFF | TGTGCCAGCAGCTTAAAGAGCGGGAGAGTGGATAATGAGCAGTTCTTC
. | TRBJ1-2 | TRBD1 | 14 | TRBV19 | CASRRTGGNYGYTF | TGTGCCAGTAGAAGGACAGGGGGCAACTATGGCTACACCTTC
. | TRBJ2-3 | . | 12 | TRBV6-6 | CATEKGTDTQYF | TGTGCCACCGAAAAGGGGACGGATACGCAGTATTTT
many | TRBJ2-1 | TRBD1 | 14 | TRBV12-3/TRBV12-4 | CASSLSGGKGEQFF | TGTGCCAGCAGTTTGTCAGGGGGCAAGGGTGAGCAGTTCTTC
many | TRBJ2-7 | . | 14 | TRBV7-2 | CASSLVGGAYEQYF | TGTGCCAGCAGCTTAGTTGGGGGCGCGTACGAGCAGTACTTC